This passage covers 12 T cell receptor beta chains from one sample sequenced in a study of blood T cell repertoires in COVID-19. Clones were sequenced by immunoSEQ multiplex PCR, and TCRdb holds only the in-frame ones, with some missing. This sample yields more than 80,000 clones, of which approximately 83% are seen a single time; roughly 2.2% belongs to the top ten. What was sequenced was peripheral blood. All receptors derive from a woman between 70 and 85 years old with acute or convalescent COVID-19.

This clone was found a few times. The CDR3 region is CASRGTGVEKLFF. Written as DNA, the CDR3 is TGTGCCAGCAGAGGGACGGGAGTTGAAAAACTGTTTTTT. The chain joins TRBV28 to TRBJ1-4, with D perhaps matching TRBD1 (5 bases). The CDR3 runs to 13 residues. Germline values: CDR1 MDHEN, CDR2 SYDVKM. Trimming removed 6 bases from V and 7 bases from J, with 12 bases in between.

This chain connects TRBV6-6 to TRBJ1-2; 9 nucleotides line up with TRBD1. V lost 4 bases and J lost 2; bases outside the gene matches: 5. The CDR3 loop spans 15 amino acids. Germline loops: CDR1 MNHNY, CDR2 SVGAGI (reference sequence). The CDR3 bases are TGTGCCAGCAGTTCCACCGGGACAGGGAACTATGGCTACACCTTC. Its translation: CASSSTGTGNYGYTF.

This CDR3 is CASSVGGVGNTIYF. DNA of the CDR3: TGTGCCAGCAGCGTAGGGGGGGTAGGAAACACCATATATTTT. The genes are TRBV9 and TRBJ1-3, with D tentatively TRBD1 (5 bases). CDR1 SGDLS and CDR2 YYNGEE come from the germline V gene. This CDR3 region has 14 residues. V was cut by 0 bases and J by 4 bases, with 8 bases left in between.

CDR3 sequence (DNA): TGTGCCAGCAGGGCTATAGCGGGGGGCACAGATACGCAGTATTTT. Translation: CASRAIAGGTDTQYF. The rearrangement uses TRBV11-3 and TRBJ2-3; 9 nucleotides line up with TRBD2. Germline V CDR1 and CDR2: SGHNT, YENEEA. The ends lost 6 bases at V and 1 base at J; junction bases unmatched: 5. The CDR3 contains 15 residues.

The J gene is TRBJ2-5, the V gene TRBV5-4; tentatively, D is TRBD1 (6 bases). V shed 2 bases and J shed 2 bases, with 16 bases lying between them. The CDR3 sequence is 16 residues long. CDR1 is SGHNT, CDR2 YYREEE, per germline (reference sequence). CDR3 nucleotides: TGTGCCAGCAGCTTCTCGGCAGGGGCGTTACAAGAGACCCAGTACTTC. The encoded protein is CASSFSAGALQETQYF.

The V and J genes are TRBV5-1 and TRBJ1-2; possible D gene TRBD1, 5 bases. Deletions cut 0 bases from V and 3 bases from J, with 9 bases between. CDR1 is SGHRS and CDR2 is YFSETQ in the germline V gene. CDR3 size: 14 residues. The CDR3 loop reads CASSLAAGDYGYTF. In nucleotides, the CDR3 is TGCGCCAGCAGCTTGGCCGCGGGGGACTATGGCTACACCTTC.

The chain is built from TRBV10-1 and TRBJ1-1; 9 bases fit TRBD1. Germline-derived CDR1 and CDR2 are WNHNN and SYGVQD (reference sequence). Trimming took 3 bases from V and 10 from J; bases not matched to a gene: 9. CDR3 length equals 14 residues. As DNA, the CDR3 is TGCGCCAGCAGTGAAGGTCCGGGACAGGGTACAGCTTTCTTT. Translating it yields CASSEGPGQGTAFF.

The V call is TRBV15, the J call TRBJ2-6; D gene unclear. Germline V gene lookup returns CDR1 LNHNV and CDR2 YYDKDF (reference sequence). The CDR3 covers 15 residues. V lost 3 bases and J 4 bases, leaving 10 bases between the germline ends. CDR3 residues: CATSSRMSGANVLTF. CDR3 coding DNA: TGTGCCACCAGCAGTAGAATGTCCGGGGCCAACGTCCTGACTTTC.

The chain links TRBV12-3 or TRBV12-4 to TRBJ1-4; D is undetermined. Trimming pared 8 bases from V and 0 bases from J, leaving 4 bases between. The CDR3 is made up of 12 amino acids. CDR3 region: CASLATNEKLFF. The CDR3 region has the DNA TGTGCCAGCCTCGCAACTAATGAAAAACTGTTTTTT.

The J gene is TRBJ2-1, the V gene TRBV19; 8 bases match TRBD1. The V and J ends lost 7 bases and 0 bases, in that order; junction bases with no gene match: 8. Germline V gives CDR1 LNHDA, CDR2 SQIVND (reference sequence). The length of the CDR3 is 16 residues. CDR3 amino acids: CASKDRGSSSYNEQFF. CDR3 nucleotides: TGTGCCAGTAAAGACAGGGGATCCAGCTCCTACAATGAGCAGTTCTTC. Together with reference TRBV19 and TRBJ2-1, the CDR3 gives the full variable domain: DGGITQSPKYLFRKEGQNVTLSCEQNLNHDAMYWYRQDPGQGLRLIYYSQIVNDFQKGDIAEGYSVSREKKESFPLTVTSAQKNPTAFYLCASKDRGSSSYNEQFFGPGTRLTVL.

J is TRBJ2-3 and V is TRBV6-6; 8 bases are shared with TRBD1. This CDR3 contains 17 residues. J gave up 1 base and V 5 bases, and 11 bases lay outside the gene matches. The V gene's germline CDR1 is MNHNY and CDR2 SVGAGI (reference sequence). This chain's CDR3 is CASSPRTGWDGTDTQYF. The CDR3 nucleotides read TGTGCCAGCAGTCCTCGGACAGGGTGGGACGGCACAGATACGCAGTATTTT.

This chain joins TRBV2 and TRBJ1-2, with D uncertain. V was trimmed by 7 bases and J by 0 bases, leaving 12 bases between them. The CDR3 contains 14 residues. Germline lookup yields CDR1 SNHLY and CDR2 FYNNEI. The CDR3 DNA follows: TGTGCCAGCAATATCCAGGCCGCTAACTATGGCTACACCTTC. The encoded protein is CASNIQAANYGYTF. Full variable domain (rest looked up from reference TRBV2 and TRBJ1-2): EPEVTQTPSHQVTQMGQEVILRCVPISNHLYFYWYRQILGQKVEFLVSFYNNEISEKSEIFDDQFSVERPDGSNFTLKIRSTKLEDSAMYFCASNIQAANYGYTFGSGTRLTVV.